This TCR beta chain was documented in a study of blood T cell repertoires in COVID-19. Study at large: Italy, Spain and the United States were the sources of the convalescent and acute COVID-19 samples. The analysed material was cDNA or gDNA that came from T cells, B-cell-depleted T cells, or PBMCs.

The ends were cut back, 0 bases at V and 5 bases at J, with 10 bases in the middle. The CDR3 extends over 14 amino acids. CDR1 is LGHNA and CDR2 is YSLEER in the germline V gene. Under the authors' procedure: Estimates of nucleated cell counts were drawn from the amplification of reference gene primers. Clones were sequenced by immunoSEQ multiplex PCR, and TCRdb holds only the in-frame ones, with some missing. That table supplies the V and J calls and clone size; D and trimming were determined from the DNA. This sample yields tens of thousands of clones, of which 65% to 80% are seen a single time; over 40% belongs to the top ten.

The specimen sequenced was peripheral blood. This receptor was identified in a human donor in a cohort sampled during active COVID-19. The rearrangement uses TRBV4-3 and TRBJ1-2; D is perhaps TRBD1 (6 bases). CDR3 protein: CASSQDKGGYGYTF. In nucleotides, the CDR3 is TGCGCCAGCAGCCAAGATAAGGGGGGGTATGGCTACACCTTC.